The 20 T cell receptor beta chains reported below all come from one sample, sequenced in a study of cytomegalovirus exposure and HLA in healthy donors. A multiplex PCR was run with 60 Vbeta primers and 13 Jbeta primers. Using immunoSEQ multiplex PCR, the repertoire was profiled, and TCRdb retains in-frame clones only, with some absent. This repertoire shows about 120,000 clones, roughly 80% found once; its top ten account for 7.5% to 9.5%. Sequencing was carried out using PBMCs. These TCRs come from a female donor in good health and CMV-seropositive.

The chain uses TRBV10-2 and TRBJ2-5; D possibly corresponds to TRBD2 (5 bases). Per germline, CDR1 WSHSY and CDR2 SAAADI. V lost 2 bases to trimming and J lost 4 bases, with 14 bases between them. The CDR3 is 15 amino acids. CDR3 residues: CASSERRTGLETQYF. CDR3 bases: TGCGCCAGCAGTGAGCGGCGGACTGGATTAGAGACCCAGTACTTC.

The chain employs TRBV10-3 and TRBJ1-1, with 9 bases identical to TRBD1. The junction had 5 bases not matched to a gene; V was cut back by 6 bases and J by 0 bases. Looked up from germline, CDR1 is ENHRY and CDR2 is SYGVKD. This CDR3 comprises 15 residues. The DNA of the CDR3 is TGTGCCATCAGCCCCGACAGGGGGTTGAACACTGAAGCTTTCTTT. It encodes CAISPDRGLNTEAFF.

CDR3 loop: CASSLARQATDTQYF. As DNA, the CDR3 is TGTGCCAGCAGCTTAGCCCGGCAGGCAACAGATACGCAGTATTTT. The chain is built from TRBV7-9 and TRBJ2-3; D gene ambiguous. Trimming removed 0 bases from V and 3 bases from J, with 10 bases in between. This CDR3 region has 15 residues. The germline CDR1 and CDR2 sequences are SEHNR and FQNEAQ (reference sequence).

This clone was recorded a few times. The genes are TRBV6-1 and TRBJ1-1, with D perhaps matching TRBD1 (6 bases). The CDR3 contains 13 residues. From germline, CDR1 is MNHNS and CDR2 SASEGT. Trimming removed 7 bases at V and 0 bases at J, with 9 bases between. The CDR3, as DNA: TGTGCCAGCAACACAGGGATGAACACTGAAGCTTTCTTT. It encodes CASNTGMNTEAFF.

The chain links TRBV11-2 to TRBJ2-1, with TRBD1 identical over 9 bases. Germline trimming cut 5 bases from V and 9 bases from J; bases unmatched to any gene: 8. The CDR3 consists of 14 residues. Germline assignment: CDR1 SGHAT and CDR2 FQNNGV. As DNA, the CDR3 is TGTGCCAGCAGCGCTACGACAGGGGGGATTGAGCAGTTCTTC. This translates into CASSATTGGIEQFF.

This clone showed up just a few times. This chain connects TRBV6-1 to TRBJ2-7; 9 positions match TRBD1. The junction had 7 bases not matched to a gene; V was cut back by 7 bases and J by 3 bases. The germline CDR1 and CDR2 sequences are MNHNS and SASEGT. CDR3 length: 14 residues. The CDR3: CASTGTGNNYEQYF. CDR3 coding DNA: TGTGCCAGCACTGGGACAGGGAACAACTACGAGCAGTACTTC.

The V and J genes are TRBV5-6 and TRBJ1-2, with D unresolved. Germline CDR1 reads SGHDT; CDR2 reads YYEEEE. Trimming stripped 4 bases from V and 2 bases from J, with 9 bases between. This CDR3 has 13 amino acids. This CDR3 is CASSRRGNYGYTF. The DNA for the CDR3 is TGTGCCAGCAGCCGGAGAGGGAACTATGGCTACACCTTC.

The V call is TRBV7-9, the J call TRBJ2-3, with TRBD2 matching over 8 bases. The trim removed 4 bases at V and 11 bases at J, leaving 8 bases unmatched. This CDR3 comprises 13 residues. Germline loops: CDR1 SEHNR, CDR2 FQNEAQ (reference sequence). CDR3 DNA sequence: TGTGCCAGCAGCTCCCCGGGAGGGTTCAGGCAGTATTTT. It yields the protein CASSSPGGFRQYF.

In this sample, this clone turned up once. The V and J genes are TRBV7-9 and TRBJ2-1; 9 positions agree with TRBD2. This CDR3 contains 15 residues. CDR1 and CDR2 from the germline V gene are SEHNR and FQNEAQ (reference sequence). Trimming at V came to 4 bases and at J to 6 bases, leaving 7 bases not matched to a gene. CDR3 sequence (DNA): TGTGCCAGCAGCTCACTAGCGGGTGCCGTCAATGAGCAGTTCTTC. Translating it yields CASSSLAGAVNEQFF.

The V and J genes are TRBV18 and TRBJ2-7; 11 nucleotides line up with TRBD2. This CDR3 is built from 14 residues. J lost 4 bases, V lost 3 bases, and 2 bases had no gene match. Germline CDR1 is KGHSH and CDR2 is LQKENI. The CDR3: CASSPGLAEYEQYF. The CDR3, as DNA: TGTGCCAGCTCACCGGGACTAGCGGAGTACGAGCAGTACTTC.

This clone has more than one count but fewer than ten. The chain uses TRBV11-2 and TRBJ1-2; tentatively, D is TRBD1 (5 bases). Trimming cost V 3 bases and J 8 bases, with 13 bases left between them. This CDR3 is 13 amino acids long. Per germline, CDR1 SGHAT and CDR2 FQNNGV. The CDR3 coding sequence is TGTGCCAGCAGCTTCCAGGGCCTTAGGGGCTACACCTTC. This encodes CASSFQGLRGYTF.

The J gene is TRBJ2-5, the V gene TRBV28; the D gene is possibly TRBD2 (6 bases). CDR3 length equals 13 residues. Germline-derived CDR1 and CDR2 are MDHEN and SYDVKM. V lost 8 bases to trimming and J lost 1 base, with 11 bases between them. CDR3 nucleotides: TGTGCCAGCGGTTGGAGGGTCCAAGAGACCCAGTACTTC. Amino acid sequence: CASGWRVQETQYF. Full variable domain (missing parts from reference TRBV28 and TRBJ2-5): DVKVTQSSRYLVKRTGEKVFLECVQDMDHENMFWYRQDPGLGLRLIYFSYDVKMKEKGDIPEGYSVSREKKERFSLILESASTNQTSMYLCASGWRVQETQYFGPGTRLLVL.

V is TRBV10-1 and J is TRBJ1-1, with a possible D match to TRBD1 (6 bases). V was cut by 9 bases and J by 0 bases, with 11 bases left in between. Germline V gene data show CDR1 as WNHNN and CDR2 as SYGVQD (reference sequence). CDR3 length equals 13 residues. The CDR3: CASSGTMNTEAFF. The CDR3 region has the DNA TGCGCCAGTAGCGGGACAATGAACACTGAAGCTTTCTTT.

CDR3 DNA sequence: TGTGCCAGCAGACATGGACTAGAGAGCACAGATACGCAGTATTTT. Its protein product is CASRHGLESTDTQYF. The V gene is TRBV5-4, the J gene TRBJ2-3, with 7 bases fitting TRBD2. Looked up from germline, CDR1 is SGHNT and CDR2 is YYREEE (reference sequence). Trimming at V came to 5 bases and at J to 0 bases, leaving 6 bases not matched to a gene. This CDR3 has 15 amino acids.

J is TRBJ2-5 and V is TRBV5-6; the match to TRBD2 covers 11 bases. The V gene's germline CDR1 is SGHDT and CDR2 YYEEEE. This CDR3 is 15 amino acids long. With 4 bases clipped from V and 1 base from J, the junction kept 3 bases outside the gene matches. The CDR3 DNA reads TGTGCCAGCAGCCATGGACTAGCGGGCCAAGAGACCCAGTACTTC. It encodes CASSHGLAGQETQYF.

The chain employs TRBV6-1 and TRBJ1-5, with a tentative D call TRBD1 (5 bases). The V end was cut by 4 bases, the J end by 0 bases, with 10 bases between. The CDR3 has 15 amino acids. Germline CDR1 reads MNHNS; CDR2 reads SASEGT. CDR3 in amino acids: CASSADSYSNQPQHF. CDR3 nucleotide sequence: TGTGCCAGCAGTGCCGACAGTTATAGCAATCAGCCCCAGCATTTT.

This rearrangement joins TRBV28 to TRBJ1-6; D gene uncertain. CDR3 length: 13 residues. V dropped 7 bases and J dropped 10 bases, with 14 bases sitting between them. CDR1 and CDR2 from the germline V gene are MDHEN and SYDVKM. CDR3 sequence reads: CASNLQRSSPLHF. The CDR3 DNA sequence: TGTGCCAGCAACCTCCAGAGGAGCTCACCCCTCCACTTT.

The CDR3 sequence: CASSPGGPVFPETQYF. The DNA for the CDR3 is TGTGCCAGCAGCCCGGGGGGGCCAGTATTTCCGGAGACCCAGTACTTC. The chain couples TRBV7-6 to TRBJ2-5; the match to TRBD2 covers 8 bases. This CDR3 has 16 residues. Germline CDR1 SGHVS, CDR2 FNYEAQ. V lost 5 bases to trimming and J lost 5 bases; unmatched junction nucleotides: 13.

The chain has TRBV11-1 and TRBJ2-5; 7 bases map to TRBD1. The length of the CDR3 is 15 residues. V trimming: 6 bases; J trimming: 5 bases; junction bases outside the gene matches: 12. Germline V gene data show CDR1 as SGHAT and CDR2 as FQDESV (reference sequence). CDR3 coding DNA: TGTGCCAGCAGTTCCGAACAGGGGTCGCGCGAGACCCAGTACTTC. Translated, it gives CASSSEQGSRETQYF.

The chain couples TRBV29-1 to TRBJ2-2; TRBD1 matches at 8 bases. V dropped 6 bases and J dropped 6; count of bases not matched to a gene: 9. The CDR3 contains 14 residues. CDR1 is SQVTM and CDR2 is ANQGSEA in the germline V gene. The DNA for the CDR3 is TGCAGCGTAGGACAGGGTTTTTCTTCCGGGGAGCTGTTTTTT. Translation gives CSVGQGFSSGELFF.